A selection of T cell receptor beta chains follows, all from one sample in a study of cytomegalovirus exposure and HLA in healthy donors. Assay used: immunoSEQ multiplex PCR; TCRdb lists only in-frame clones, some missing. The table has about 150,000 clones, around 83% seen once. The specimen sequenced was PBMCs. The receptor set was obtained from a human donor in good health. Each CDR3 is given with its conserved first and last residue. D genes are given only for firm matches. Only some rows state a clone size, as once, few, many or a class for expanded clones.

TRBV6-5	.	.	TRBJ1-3	CASSYSGPTSGNTIYF	TGTGCCAGCAGTTATTCAGGCCCTACGTCTGGAAACACCATATATTTT
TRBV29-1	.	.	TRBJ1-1	CSTSRGLNTEAFF	TGCAGCACAAGCCGGGGTCTGAACACTGAAGCTTTCTTT
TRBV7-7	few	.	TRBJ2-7	CASSLASGREQYF	TGTGCCAGCAGCTTAGCGTCAGGGCGCGAGCAGTACTTC
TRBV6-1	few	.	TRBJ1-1	CASSLSLQGEAFF	TGTGCCAGCAGTCTATCCCTTCAGGGTGAAGCTTTCTTT
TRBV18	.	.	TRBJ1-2	CASSPSSLQGPGYTF	TGTGCCAGCTCACCTTCCTCTTTGCAGGGGCCTGGCTACACCTTC
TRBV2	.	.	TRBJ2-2	CASNARNTGELFF	TGTGCCAGCAACGCGCGGAACACCGGGGAGCTGTTTTTT
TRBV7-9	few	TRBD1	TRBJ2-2	CASSLAGTGNTGELFF	TGTGCCAGCAGCTTAGCGGGGACAGGGAATACCGGGGAGCTGTTTTTT
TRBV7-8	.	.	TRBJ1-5	CASSLRGNQHF	TGTGCCAGCAGCTTAAGAGGAAATCAGCATTTT
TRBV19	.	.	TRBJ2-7	CASTDKTSSYEQYF	TGTGCCAGTACGGACAAGACCAGCTCCTACGAGCAGTACTTC
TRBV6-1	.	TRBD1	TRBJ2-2	CASSEATGVQELFF	TGTGCCAGCAGTGAAGCGACAGGGGTTCAGGAGCTGTTTTTT
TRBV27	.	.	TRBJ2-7	CASSLRPSVSYEQYF	TGTGCCAGCAGTTTACGTCCGTCAGTTTCCTACGAGCAGTACTTC
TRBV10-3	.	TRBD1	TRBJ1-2	CAISEPVGQGSYGYTF	TGTGCCATCAGTGAGCCCGTCGGACAGGGAAGCTATGGCTACACCTTC
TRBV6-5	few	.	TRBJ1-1	CASSSTENTEAFF	TGTGCCAGCAGTTCGACAGAGAACACTGAAGCTTTCTTT
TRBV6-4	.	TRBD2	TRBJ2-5	CASSDVAGDTGTQYF	TGTGCCAGCAGTGACGTAGCGGGGGACACGGGGACCCAGTACTTC
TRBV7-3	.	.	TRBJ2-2	CASSLTSSVTGELFF	TGTGCCAGCAGCTTAACCTCTTCCGTAACCGGGGAGCTGTTTTTT
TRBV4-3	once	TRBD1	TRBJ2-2	CASSLLGTANTGELFF	TGCGCCAGCAGCTTACTCGGGACAGCGAACACCGGGGAGCTGTTTTTT
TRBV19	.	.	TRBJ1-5	CASRASNQPQHF	TGTGCCAGTAGGGCCAGCAATCAGCCCCAGCATTTT
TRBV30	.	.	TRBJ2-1	CAWSVIRSWPTVNDEQFF	TGTGCCTGGAGTGTAATTCGGTCGTGGCCCACAGTTAATGATGAGCAGTTCTTC
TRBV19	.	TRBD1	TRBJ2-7	CASSGLTGTGYEQYF	TGTGCCAGTAGTGGGTTGACAGGGACGGGGTACGAGCAGTACTTC
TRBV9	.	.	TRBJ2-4	CASTPGDGRGVAKNIQYF	TGTGCCAGCACCCCAGGGGATGGCAGGGGTGTCGCCAAAAACATTCAGTACTTC
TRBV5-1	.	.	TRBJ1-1	CASSLGWGMNTEAFF	TGCGCCAGCAGCTTGGGGTGGGGCATGAACACTGAAGCTTTCTTT
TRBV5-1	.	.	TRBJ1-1	CASSPGRQGGFSRTEAFF	TGCGCCAGCAGCCCCGGTCGGCAGGGAGGTTTCAGCCGCACTGAAGCTTTCTTT